Shown below are 29 T cell receptor beta chains from a single sample sequenced in a study of blood T cell repertoires in COVID-19. Measured with immunoSEQ multiplex PCR; TCRdb has only the in-frame clones, and not every one. The data hold a few hundred thousand clones, with 80% to 85% observed a single time. Sequenced input: PBMCs or T cells enriched from blood (not recorded which). All receptors come from a woman aged 45-65 years who had recovered from COVID-19.

J is TRBJ1-1 and V is TRBV7-2; the match to TRBD1 covers 10 bases. The CDR3 length is 16 residues. Per germline, CDR1 SGHTA and CDR2 FQGNSA. V lost 5 bases, J lost 3 bases, and 9 bases stayed unmatched. The CDR3 loop is CASSQPPGTGDTEAFF. The CDR3 DNA reads TGTGCCAGCAGCCAGCCGCCCGGGACAGGGGACACTGAAGCTTTCTTT. The whole variable domain, filled in from reference TRBV7-2 and TRBJ1-1, reads GAGVSQSPSNKVTEKGKDVELRCDPISGHTALYWYRQSLGQGLEFLIYFQGNSAPDKSGLPSDRFSAERTGGSVSTLTIQRTQQEDSAVYLCASSQPPGTGDTEAFFGQGTRLTVV.

This clone was seen more than once but under ten times. As DNA, the CDR3 is TGCGCCAGCAGCCAGCTCACACAGGGGGCGTATCGTACTGAAGCTTTCTTT. This gives the protein CASSQLTQGAYRTEAFF. The chain carries TRBV4-3 and TRBJ1-1; the match to TRBD1 covers 9 bases. With V trimmed by 3 bases and J by 5 bases, 13 bases remained unmatched. The CDR3 sequence is 17 residues long. Germline CDR1 is LGHNA and CDR2 is YSLEER.

The rearrangement joins TRBV3-1 (or the pseudogene TRBV3-2) to TRBJ2-5, with 10 bases fitting TRBD2. The germline CDR1 and CDR2 sequences are LGHDT and YNNKEL (reference sequence). The CDR3 is 14 amino acids. J lost 3 bases, V lost 4 bases, and 2 bases had no gene match. CDR3 bases: TGTGCCAGCAGCCGAGGACTAGCGGAAGAGACCCAGTACTTC. This translates into CASSRGLAEETQYF.

This clone was seen once. The chain joins TRBV28 to TRBJ1-2; 7 bases are shared with TRBD1. V shed 6 bases, J shed 6 bases, and the junction held 10 bases outside the gene matches. The CDR3 is 14 residues long. Looked up from germline, CDR1 is MDHEN and CDR2 is SYDVKM. The CDR3 reads CASRSEGAYNGYTF. The CDR3 DNA is TGTGCCAGCAGATCCGAGGGGGCGTATAATGGCTACACCTTC.

The chain combines TRBV6-5 with TRBJ2-2; 8 bases are shared with TRBD1. Germline-derived CDR1 and CDR2 are MNHEY and SVGAGI. The CDR3 is 15 amino acids. With 5 bases clipped from V and 4 bases from J, the junction kept 6 bases outside the gene matches. The CDR3, as DNA: TGTGCCAGCAGTCCGGACAGGGTCGCCACCGGGGAGCTGTTTTTT. The encoded protein is CASSPDRVATGELFF.

The rearrangement links TRBV4-3 to TRBJ2-5, with 10 bases identical to TRBD2. The CDR3 has 18 amino acids. Trimming took 1 base from V and 0 from J; bases not matched to a gene: 8. Germline loops: CDR1 LGHNA, CDR2 YSLEER. CDR3 loop: CASSQGLGLAAYQETQYF. The CDR3 DNA reads TGCGCCAGCAGCCAAGGCCTAGGACTAGCGGCGTACCAAGAGACCCAGTACTTC.

The chain joins TRBV3-1 (or the pseudogene TRBV3-2) to TRBJ2-2; D perhaps matches TRBD1 (5 bases). CDR1 LGHDT and CDR2 YNNKEL come from the germline V gene (reference sequence). V lost 4 bases to trimming and J lost 3 bases, with 15 bases between them. CDR3 size: 16 residues. CDR3 bases: TGTGCCAGCAGCCTAGGTAGGGGTTCAGACACCGGGGAGCTGTTTTTT. Amino acids: CASSLGRGSDTGELFF.

The chain is built from TRBV3-1 (or the pseudogene TRBV3-2) and TRBJ2-1; D is perhaps TRBD1 (6 bases). Trimming shortened V by 2 bases and J by 0 bases, and 8 bases separated the two germline ends. Germline V gives CDR1 LGHDT, CDR2 YNNKEL (reference sequence). This CDR3 spans 15 amino acids. CDR3 coding DNA: TGTGCCAGCAGCCAACAGGGACACTCCTACAATGAGCAGTTCTTC. It encodes CASSQQGHSYNEQFF.

The chain carries TRBV7-3 and TRBJ2-1; 7 nucleotides align to TRBD2. J was trimmed by 3 bases and V by 2 bases; bases with no gene match: 4. The germline gives CDR1 SGHTA, CDR2 FQGTGA. CDR3 length equals 15 residues. Written as DNA, the CDR3 is TGTGCCAGCAGCTTACAGGTAGCGGGCTACAATGAGCAGTTCTTC. This gives the protein CASSLQVAGYNEQFF.

This clone appeared a few times. V usage is TRBV2 and J usage is TRBJ2-2, with TRBD1 matching 9 bases. V was clipped by 6 bases and J by 5 bases; unmatched bases: 10. The CDR3 totals 16 residues. Per the germline V gene, CDR1 is SNHLY and CDR2 is FYNNEI. The CDR3 region has the DNA TGTGCCAGCAGCGCTCTTCGTGACAGGGGGACCGGGGAGCTGTTTTTT. This sequence encodes CASSALRDRGTGELFF. The full variable domain, its missing parts supplied by reference TRBV2 and TRBJ2-2, is EPEVTQTPSHQVTQMGQEVILRCVPISNHLYFYWYRQILGQKVEFLVSFYNNEISEKSEIFDDQFSVERPDGSNFTLKIRSTKLEDSAMYFCASSALRDRGTGELFFGEGSRLTVL.

V usage is TRBV30 and J usage is TRBJ1-2; tentatively, D is TRBD1 (5 bases). Per the germline V gene, CDR1 is GTSNPN and CDR2 is SVGIG (reference sequence). The CDR3 length is 13 residues. V gave up 0 bases and J gave up 6 bases, with 11 bases separating them. The chain's CDR3 is CAWSVWGGDGYTF. The CDR3 region has the DNA TGTGCCTGGAGTGTATGGGGGGGAGATGGCTACACCTTC.

This chain connects TRBV2 to TRBJ2-1; 7 bases are a match to TRBD2. The length of the CDR3 is 15 residues. The germline gives CDR1 SNHLY, CDR2 FYNNEI. With V trimmed by 6 bases and J by 3 bases, 8 bases remained unmatched. This chain's CDR3 is CASSSSGTNYNEQFF. The DNA of the CDR3 is TGTGCCAGCAGCTCCAGCGGGACCAACTACAATGAGCAGTTCTTC. Full variable domain (missing parts from reference TRBV2 and TRBJ2-1): EPEVTQTPSHQVTQMGQEVILRCVPISNHLYFYWYRQILGQKVEFLVSFYNNEISEKSEIFDDQFSVERPDGSNFTLKIRSTKLEDSAMYFCASSSSGTNYNEQFFGPGTRLTVL.

The chain joins TRBV7-9 to TRBJ1-2; TRBD1 might be the D (6 bases). The CDR3 is 14 residues long. V gave up 5 bases and J gave up 6 bases, with 16 bases separating them. Germline CDR1 reads SEHNR; CDR2 reads FQNEAQ (reference sequence). The CDR3 nucleotides are TGTGCCAGCAGCCGAGCGGCGGGGGCGGATGGCTACACCTTC. The encoded protein is CASSRAAGADGYTF.

V gene TRBV4-3 combines with J gene TRBJ2-2, with D perhaps matching TRBD2 (5 bases). The ends were cut back, 0 bases at V and 0 bases at J, with 8 bases in the middle. CDR1 is LGHNA and CDR2 is YSLEER in the germline V gene. The CDR3 is 16 residues long. This chain's CDR3 is CASSQDPSPNTGELFF. In DNA, the CDR3 is TGCGCCAGCAGCCAAGACCCTAGCCCGAACACCGGGGAGCTGTTTTTT.

This chain joins TRBV13 and TRBJ2-1; TRBD2 aligns across 13 bases. Germline lookup yields CDR1 PRHDT and CDR2 FYEKMQ (reference sequence). The CDR3 contains 15 residues. V lost 4 bases to trimming and J lost 7 bases; unmatched junction nucleotides: 4. The CDR3 loop reads CASSSTSGRQNEQFF. The DNA for the CDR3 is TGTGCCAGCAGCTCGACTAGCGGGAGGCAGAATGAGCAGTTCTTC.

This chain joins TRBV7-2 and TRBJ2-7; D not resolved. There are 14 residues in the CDR3. Germline V gene lookup returns CDR1 SGHTA and CDR2 FQGNSA. The germline V and J ends were trimmed by 1 base and 0 bases, with 7 bases remaining between them. The CDR3 DNA is TGTGCCAGCAGCTTAGAAAGCCGCTCCTACGAGCAGTACTTC. The encoded protein is CASSLESRSYEQYF.

This chain uses TRBV13 with TRBJ2-5, with D possibly TRBD1 on 6 matching bases. V lost 4 bases, J lost 5 bases, and 17 bases lay in between. Germline V gene sequence: CDR1 PRHDT, CDR2 FYEKMQ (reference sequence). This CDR3 is 15 amino acids long. In DNA form, the CDR3 reads TGTGCCAGCAGCTCGAAGACAGGCTGGGAGGAGACCCAGTACTTC. Translation: CASSSKTGWEETQYF.

The genes are TRBV7-2 and TRBJ1-2; D may be TRBD1 (6 bases). The V end lost 1 base, the J end lost 2 bases, and 14 bases lay between the germline ends. Per germline, CDR1 SGHTA and CDR2 FQGNSA. This CDR3 has 16 amino acids. The CDR3 nucleotides are TGTGCCAGCAGCTTAGGTTGGGGGCCTTTAAACTATGGCTACACCTTC. It specifies CASSLGWGPLNYGYTF.

The V and J genes are TRBV3-1 (or the pseudogene TRBV3-2) and TRBJ1-1, with a possible D match to TRBD1 (6 bases). Germline V gene lookup returns CDR1 LGHDT and CDR2 YNNKEL (reference sequence). There are 14 residues in the CDR3. The V end lost 2 bases, the J end lost 4 bases, and 11 bases lay between the germline ends. The CDR3 here is CASSQTGFGTEAFF. CDR3 DNA: TGTGCCAGCAGCCAAACAGGGTTCGGCACTGAAGCTTTCTTT.

This clone was detected only a few times. The V call is TRBV7-2, the J call TRBJ2-5; the match to TRBD2 covers 10 bases. The CDR3 is 16 amino acids. V was pared by 2 bases and J by 5 bases, with 8 bases of the junction left unmatched. From germline, CDR1 is SGHTA and CDR2 FQGNSA. The CDR3 sequence: CASSLTSGRALETQYF. For the CDR3, the DNA is TGTGCCAGCAGCTTAACCAGCGGGAGGGCGTTGGAGACCCAGTACTTC. The full variable domain, its missing parts supplied by reference TRBV7-2 and TRBJ2-5, is GAGVSQSPSNKVTEKGKDVELRCDPISGHTALYWYRQSLGQGLEFLIYFQGNSAPDKSGLPSDRFSAERTGGSVSTLTIQRTQQEDSAVYLCASSLTSGRALETQYFGPGTRLLVL.

The chain carries TRBV5-5 and TRBJ1-5; 7 bases are shared with TRBD1. Losses at the gene ends were 0 bases for V and 4 bases for J; bases not matched to a gene: 4. The length of the CDR3 is 15 residues. Per germline, CDR1 SGHKS and CDR2 YYEKEE (reference sequence). The DNA of the CDR3 is TGTGCCAGCAGCTTGGGCCAGGGGGTAAATCAGCCCCAGCATTTT. Its translation: CASSLGQGVNQPQHF.

The chain links TRBV2 to TRBJ2-1, with TRBD2 matching 8 bases. V gave up 6 bases and J gave up 1 base; unmatched junction bases: 2. Germline values: CDR1 SNHLY, CDR2 FYNNEI. CDR3 length equals 14 residues. CDR3 sequence reads: CASRSGSSYNEQFF. CDR3 in DNA: TGTGCCAGCAGGAGCGGGAGTTCCTACAATGAGCAGTTCTTC. Using reference TRBV2 and TRBJ2-1 for the parts outside the CDR3, the full variable domain is EPEVTQTPSHQVTQMGQEVILRCVPISNHLYFYWYRQILGQKVEFLVSFYNNEISEKSEIFDDQFSVERPDGSNFTLKIRSTKLEDSAMYFCASRSGSSYNEQFFGPGTRLTVL.

This clone was picked up one time. This chain links TRBV2 with TRBJ1-1; TRBD1 matches at 11 bases. J was trimmed by 6 bases and V by 5 bases; bases with no gene match: 8. The V gene's germline CDR1 is SNHLY and CDR2 FYNNEI. This CDR3 is built from 15 residues. The CDR3 region is CASSFIGQGAAEAFF. The CDR3 bases are TGTGCCAGCAGTTTTATCGGACAGGGGGCCGCTGAAGCTTTCTTT.

The chain recombines TRBV12-3 or TRBV12-4 with TRBJ1-3; no clear D. Trimming removed 9 bases at V and 4 bases at J, with 7 bases between. The CDR3 is made up of 11 amino acids. CDR3 nucleotide sequence: TGTGCCAGTCTTAGAGGAAACACCATATATTTT. Its translation is CASLRGNTIYF.

The genes are TRBV6-1 and TRBJ2-7; the D gene is possibly TRBD2 (5 bases). This CDR3 spans 15 amino acids. Germline CDR1 MNHNS, CDR2 SASEGT. Trimming pared 3 bases from V and 2 bases from J, leaving 14 bases between. CDR3 sequence (DNA): TGTGCCAGCAGTGATCCGGACTGGTTTACCTACGAGCAGTACTTC. Protein: CASSDPDWFTYEQYF.

The chain links TRBV14 to TRBJ1-1; 7 bases align to TRBD1. Germline CDR1 SGHDN, CDR2 FVKESK. This CDR3 comprises 13 residues. Germline trimming cut 4 bases from V and 8 bases from J; bases unmatched to any gene: 7. CDR3 sequence: CASSRMSQGEAFF. CDR3 nucleotide sequence: TGTGCCAGCAGCCGAATGTCACAGGGGGAAGCTTTCTTT.

This CDR3 is CASSYTGRIETQYF. CDR3 DNA sequence: TGTGCCAGCTCATATACAGGGCGTATAGAGACCCAGTACTTC. This sequence joins TRBV18 and TRBJ2-5; possibly TRBD1 for D (6 bases). Germline values: CDR1 KGHSH, CDR2 LQKENI. The CDR3 runs to 14 residues. V was cut by 5 bases and J by 4 bases, with 14 bases left in between. Together with reference TRBV18 and TRBJ2-5, the CDR3 gives the full variable domain: NAGVMQNPRHLVRRRGQEARLRCSPMKGHSHVYWYRQLPEEGLKFMVYLQKENIIDESGMPKERFSAEFPKEGPSILRIQQVVRGDSAAYFCASSYTGRIETQYFGPGTRLLVL.

The V call is TRBV4-3, the J call TRBJ2-7; D not resolved. The CDR3 has 14 residues. CDR1 LGHNA and CDR2 YSLEER come from the germline V gene. Trimming pared 0 bases from V and 6 bases from J, leaving 12 bases between. Written as DNA, the CDR3 is TGCGCCAGCAGCCAAGACGTTCTATCTGGCGAGCAGTACTTC. This sequence encodes CASSQDVLSGEQYF.

This chain links TRBV5-6 with TRBJ2-1; possible D gene TRBD2, 6 bases. Germline V gene data show CDR1 as SGHDT and CDR2 as YYEEEE. Trimming stripped 4 bases from V and 4 bases from J, with 21 bases between. The CDR3 extends over 17 amino acids. The CDR3 DNA follows: TGTGCCAGCAGCACCGAGCCAGGACTAACCTGGTACAATGAGCAGTTCTTC. Encoded protein: CASSTEPGLTWYNEQFF.